This T cell receptor beta chain was captured by sequencing in a study of response to subunit inactivated influenza vaccine. In this sample, this clonotype turned up a few times. TCRdb re-called the RT-PCR reads through MiXCR, storing one row per CDR3 protein. Among about 540,000 distinct CDR3 sequences listed, approximately 20% were seen once. V was shortened by 11 bases and J by 1 base, with 18 bases between the two germline ends. The CDR3 is 14 amino acids. Germline CDR1 and CDR2: MNHNS and SASEGT. This same sample was also taken into another study, of T cells expressing NK-cell markers. That source adds: UMIs were included in TCR beta cDNA generated by 5'RACE template switching. These same clonotypes (in four donors) also led the CD3+CD56-NKG2C+ fraction.

Sequenced here: CD4+ T cells sorted from PBMCs, sampled about 11 days after vaccination. The chain couples TRBV6-1 to TRBJ2-7; unclear D gene. This receptor was identified in a man over 45 who received an inactivated influenza vaccine. CDR3 nucleotides: TGTGCCTCAGGCGCAGACGTGAATTCCTACGAGCAGTACTTC. Translated: CASGADVNSYEQYF.